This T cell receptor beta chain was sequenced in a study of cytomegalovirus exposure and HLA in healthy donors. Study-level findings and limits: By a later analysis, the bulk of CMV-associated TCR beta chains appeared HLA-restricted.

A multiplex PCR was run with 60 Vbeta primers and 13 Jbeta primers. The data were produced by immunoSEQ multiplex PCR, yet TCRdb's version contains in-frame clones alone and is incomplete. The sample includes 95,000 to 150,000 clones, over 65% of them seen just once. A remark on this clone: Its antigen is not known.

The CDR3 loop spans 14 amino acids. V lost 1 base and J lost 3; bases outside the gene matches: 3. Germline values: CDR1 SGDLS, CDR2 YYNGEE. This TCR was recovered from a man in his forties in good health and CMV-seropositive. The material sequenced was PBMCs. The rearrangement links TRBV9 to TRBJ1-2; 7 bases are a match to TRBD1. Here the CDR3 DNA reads TGTGCCAGCAGCGTATTAGACAGGGACTATGGCTACACCTTC. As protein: CASSVLDRDYGYTF.